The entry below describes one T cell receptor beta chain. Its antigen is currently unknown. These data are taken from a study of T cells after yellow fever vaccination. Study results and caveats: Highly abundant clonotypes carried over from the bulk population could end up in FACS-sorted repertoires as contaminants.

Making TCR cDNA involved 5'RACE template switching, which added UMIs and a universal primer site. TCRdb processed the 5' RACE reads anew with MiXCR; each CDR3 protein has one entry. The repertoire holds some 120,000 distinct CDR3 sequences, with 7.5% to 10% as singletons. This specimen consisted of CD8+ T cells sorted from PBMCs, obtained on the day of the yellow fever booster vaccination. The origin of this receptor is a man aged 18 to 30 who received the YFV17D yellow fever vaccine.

The CDR3 coding sequence is TGTGCCAGCAGTTTAAGCGTAGGTCATAATTCACCCCTCCACTTT. Translated: CASSLSVGHNSPLHF. The chain links TRBV27 to TRBJ1-6, with unresolved D. From germline, CDR1 is MNHEY and CDR2 SMNVEV (reference sequence). The CDR3 consists of 15 residues. Trimming left V 2 bases short and J 5 bases short, with 10 bases between.